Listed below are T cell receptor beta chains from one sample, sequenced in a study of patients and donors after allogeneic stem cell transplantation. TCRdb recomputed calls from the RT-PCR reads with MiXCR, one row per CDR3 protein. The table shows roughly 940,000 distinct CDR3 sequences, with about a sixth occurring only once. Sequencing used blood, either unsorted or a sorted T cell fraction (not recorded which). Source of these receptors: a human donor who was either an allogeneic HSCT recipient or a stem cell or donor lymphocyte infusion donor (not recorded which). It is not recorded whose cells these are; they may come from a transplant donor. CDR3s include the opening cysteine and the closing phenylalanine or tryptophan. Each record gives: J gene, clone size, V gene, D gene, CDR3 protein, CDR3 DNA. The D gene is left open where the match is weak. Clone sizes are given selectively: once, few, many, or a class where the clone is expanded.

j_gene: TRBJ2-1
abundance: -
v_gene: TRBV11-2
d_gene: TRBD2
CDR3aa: CASSLFGTSGYNEQFF
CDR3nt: TGTGCCAGCAGCTTATTCGGGACTAGCGGATACAATGAGCAGTTCTTC

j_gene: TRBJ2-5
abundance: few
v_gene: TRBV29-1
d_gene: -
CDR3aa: CSVEGGSGETQYF
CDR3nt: TGCAGCGTTGAAGGGGGCAGTGGAGAGACCCAGTACTTC

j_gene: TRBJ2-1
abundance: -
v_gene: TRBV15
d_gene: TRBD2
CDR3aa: CATSGTSGIGNNEQFF
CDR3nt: TGTGCCACCAGCGGGACTAGCGGGATAGGGAACAATGAGCAGTTCTTC

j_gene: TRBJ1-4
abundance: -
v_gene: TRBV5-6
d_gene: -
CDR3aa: CASSRTRSRANEKLFF
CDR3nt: TGTGCCAGCAGCAGGACAAGGTCCAGGGCTAATGAAAAACTGTTTTTT

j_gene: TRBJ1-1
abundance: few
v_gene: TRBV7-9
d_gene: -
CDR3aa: CASSLAGRGPNTEAFF
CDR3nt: TGTGCCAGCAGCTTAGCGGGCCGGGGGCCGAACACTGAAGCTTTCTTT

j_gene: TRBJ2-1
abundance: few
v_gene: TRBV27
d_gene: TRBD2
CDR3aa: CASSPGTSGFDEQFF
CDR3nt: TGTGCCAGCAGTCCGGGGACTAGCGGCTTCGATGAGCAGTTCTTC

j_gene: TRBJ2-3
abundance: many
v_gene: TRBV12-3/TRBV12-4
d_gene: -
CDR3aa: CASNPGRTDTQYF
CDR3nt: TGTGCCAGCAACCCAGGACGCACAGATACGCAGTATTTT

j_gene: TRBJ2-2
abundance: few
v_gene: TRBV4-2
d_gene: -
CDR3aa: CASSQSVQGVTGELFF
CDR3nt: TGTGCCAGCAGCCAATCGGTGCAGGGTGTGACCGGGGAGCTGTTTTTT

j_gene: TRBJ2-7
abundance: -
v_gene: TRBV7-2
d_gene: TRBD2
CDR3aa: CASSLERRSGSSYEQYF
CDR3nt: TGTGCCAGCAGCTTAGAAAGAAGGAGCGGGAGCTCCTACGAGCAGTACTTC

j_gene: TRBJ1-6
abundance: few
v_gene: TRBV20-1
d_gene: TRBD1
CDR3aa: CSAIRDRSSYNSPLHF
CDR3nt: TGCAGTGCTATACGGGACAGAAGCTCCTATAATTCACCCCTCCACTTT

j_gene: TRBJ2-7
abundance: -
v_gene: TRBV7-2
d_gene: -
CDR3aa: CASSSRWGTSSYEQYF
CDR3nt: TGTGCCAGCAGCTCCCGCTGGGGGACGAGCTCCTACGAGCAGTACTTC

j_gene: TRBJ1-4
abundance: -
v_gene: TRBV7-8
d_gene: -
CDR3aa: CASSAKETTNEKLFF
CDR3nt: TGTGCCAGCAGCGCGAAAGAGACAACTAATGAAAAACTGTTTTTT

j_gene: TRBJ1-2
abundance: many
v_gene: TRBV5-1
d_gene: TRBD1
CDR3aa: CASSPGTGRPNYGYTF
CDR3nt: TGCGCCAGCAGCCCAGGGACAGGGAGGCCGAACTATGGCTACACCTTC

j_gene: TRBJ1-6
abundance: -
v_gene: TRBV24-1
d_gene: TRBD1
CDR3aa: CATSDQTQNRGLNYNSPLHF
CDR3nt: TGTGCCACCAGTGATCAAACGCAAAACAGGGGGCTAAATTATAATTCACCCCTCCACTTT

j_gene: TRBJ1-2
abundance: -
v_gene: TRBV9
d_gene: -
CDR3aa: CASRGGLIGGAGSGYTF
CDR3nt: TGTGCCAGCAGGGGCGGTTTGATTGGGGGCGCGGGAAGTGGCTACACCTTC

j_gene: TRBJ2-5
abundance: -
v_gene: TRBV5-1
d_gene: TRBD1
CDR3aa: CASTTGAPHQETQYF
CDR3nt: TGCGCCAGCACTACAGGGGCGCCCCACCAAGAGACCCAGTACTTC

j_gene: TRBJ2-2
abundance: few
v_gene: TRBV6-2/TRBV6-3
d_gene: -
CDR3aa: CASSSRDPVRGELFF
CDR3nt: TGTGCCAGCAGTTCCCGGGACCCAGTCCGCGGGGAGCTGTTTTTT

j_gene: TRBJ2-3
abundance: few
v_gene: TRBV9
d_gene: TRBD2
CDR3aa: CASSVAPAGGEDTQYF
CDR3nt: TGTGCCAGCAGCGTAGCTCCGGCGGGAGGTGAAGATACGCAGTATTTT

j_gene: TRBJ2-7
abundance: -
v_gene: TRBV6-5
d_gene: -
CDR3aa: CASSYSGQSYEQYF
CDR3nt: TGTGCCAGCAGTTACTCGGGGCAATCCTACGAGCAGTACTTC

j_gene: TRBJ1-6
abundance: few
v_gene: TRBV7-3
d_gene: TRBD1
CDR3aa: CASSVRGQGANSPLHF
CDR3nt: TGTGCCAGCAGCGTCCGGGGACAGGGGGCGAATTCACCCCTCCACTTT

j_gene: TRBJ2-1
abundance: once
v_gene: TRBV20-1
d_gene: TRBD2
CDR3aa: CSARDHSGGPHEQFF
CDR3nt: TGCAGTGCTAGAGATCACAGCGGGGGGCCCCATGAGCAGTTCTTC

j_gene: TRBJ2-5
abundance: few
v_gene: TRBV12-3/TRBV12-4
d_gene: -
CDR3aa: CASSPIGQQETQYF
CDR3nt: TGTGCCAGCAGCCCTATCGGACAGCAAGAGACCCAGTACTTC

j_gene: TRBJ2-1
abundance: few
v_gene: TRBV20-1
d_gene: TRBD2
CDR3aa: CSAREEWTSGKRGRNEQFF
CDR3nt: TGCAGTGCTAGAGAAGAGTGGACTAGCGGGAAGCGGGGGCGGAATGAGCAGTTCTTC

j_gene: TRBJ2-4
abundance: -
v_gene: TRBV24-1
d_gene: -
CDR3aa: CATSDPERGENIQYF
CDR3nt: TGTGCCACCAGTGACCCCGAAAGGGGAGAAAACATTCAGTACTTC

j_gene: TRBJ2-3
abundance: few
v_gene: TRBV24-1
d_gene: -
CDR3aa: CATSERTSTDTQYF
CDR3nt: TGTGCCACCAGTGAACGGACTTCCACAGATACGCAGTATTTT

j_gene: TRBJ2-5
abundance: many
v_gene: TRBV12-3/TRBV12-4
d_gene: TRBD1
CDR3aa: CASSSGTGGGGETQYF
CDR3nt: TGTGCCAGCAGTTCCGGGACAGGGGGCGGGGGAGAGACCCAGTACTTC

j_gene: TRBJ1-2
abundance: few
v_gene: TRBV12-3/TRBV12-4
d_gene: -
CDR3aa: CASSFFPEGKRTNSYGYTF
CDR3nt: TGTGCCAGCAGTTTCTTCCCGGAGGGGAAGAGAACGAATTCGTATGGCTACACCTTC

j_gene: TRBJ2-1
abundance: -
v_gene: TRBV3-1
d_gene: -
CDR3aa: CASSQDGGNEQFF
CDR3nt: TGTGCCAGCAGCCAAGATGGGGGTAATGAGCAGTTCTTC

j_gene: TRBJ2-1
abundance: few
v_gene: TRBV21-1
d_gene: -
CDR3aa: CASLSGRGDEQFF
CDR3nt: TGTGCCAGCTTGAGCGGGAGAGGGGATGAGCAGTTCTTC

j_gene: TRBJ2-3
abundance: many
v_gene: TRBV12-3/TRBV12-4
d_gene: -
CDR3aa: CASSFTGPPSTDTQYF
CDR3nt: TGTGCCAGCAGTTTTACAGGGCCCCCTAGCACAGATACGCAGTATTTT

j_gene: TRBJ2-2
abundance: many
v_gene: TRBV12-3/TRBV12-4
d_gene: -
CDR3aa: CASTTNTGELFF
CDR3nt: TGTGCCAGCACCACGAACACCGGGGAGCTGTTTTTT

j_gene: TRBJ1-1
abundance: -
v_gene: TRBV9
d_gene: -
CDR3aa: CASSPVGGRAFF
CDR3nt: TGTGCCAGCAGCCCCGTGGGGGGGAGAGCTTTCTTT

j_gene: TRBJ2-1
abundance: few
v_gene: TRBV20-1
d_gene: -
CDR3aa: CSAIPRGRNNEQFF
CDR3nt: TGCAGTGCAATCCCACGGGGGAGAAACAATGAGCAGTTCTTC

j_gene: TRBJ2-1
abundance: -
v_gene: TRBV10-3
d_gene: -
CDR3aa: CAISAQGSSYNEQFF
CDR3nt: TGTGCCATCAGTGCCCAGGGGAGCTCCTACAATGAGCAGTTCTTC

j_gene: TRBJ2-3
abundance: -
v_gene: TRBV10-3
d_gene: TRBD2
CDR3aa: CAISDLGGSSTDTQYF
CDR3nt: TGTGCCATCAGTGATTTGGGCGGGAGTAGCACAGATACGCAGTATTTT

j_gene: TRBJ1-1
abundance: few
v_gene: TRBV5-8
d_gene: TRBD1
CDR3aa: CASIRRRGPYTEAFF
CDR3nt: TGTGCCAGCATACGAAGGAGGGGGCCCTACACTGAAGCTTTCTTT

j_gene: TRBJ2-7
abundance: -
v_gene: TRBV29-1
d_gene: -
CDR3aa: CSVGGKLGQSFEQYF
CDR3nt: TGCAGCGTGGGGGGTAAGCTGGGACAGAGCTTCGAGCAGTACTTC

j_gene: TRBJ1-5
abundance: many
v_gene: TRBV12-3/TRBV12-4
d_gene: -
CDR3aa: CASSLGTDSNQPQHF
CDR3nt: TGTGCCAGCAGTTTAGGGACAGATAGCAATCAGCCCCAGCATTTT

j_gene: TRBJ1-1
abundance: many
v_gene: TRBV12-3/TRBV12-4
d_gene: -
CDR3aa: CASSWGLKANTEAFF
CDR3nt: TGTGCCAGCAGCTGGGGGCTAAAGGCGAACACTGAAGCTTTCTTT

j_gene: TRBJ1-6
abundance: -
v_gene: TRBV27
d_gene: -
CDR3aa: CASSLNRVNSPLHF
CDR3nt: TGTGCCAGCAGTTTGAACAGGGTTAATTCACCCCTCCACTTT

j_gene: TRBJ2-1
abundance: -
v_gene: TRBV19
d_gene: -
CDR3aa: CASSLRAQIGEQFF
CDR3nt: TGTGCCAGTAGTCTCCGGGCACAGATTGGGGAGCAGTTCTTC

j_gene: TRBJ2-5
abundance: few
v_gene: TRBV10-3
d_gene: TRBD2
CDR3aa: CAIRQAGGLETQYF
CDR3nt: TGTGCCATCAGGCAAGCGGGGGGGTTGGAGACCCAGTACTTC

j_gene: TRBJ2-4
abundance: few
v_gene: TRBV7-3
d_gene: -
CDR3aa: CASSLPPGLVPAKNIQYF
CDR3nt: TGTGCCAGCAGCTTACCCCCTGGGTTAGTTCCAGCCAAAAACATTCAGTACTTC

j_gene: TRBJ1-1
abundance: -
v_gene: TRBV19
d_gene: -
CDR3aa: CARKNRVAFF
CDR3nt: TGTGCCAGAAAAAACAGGGTAGCTTTCTTT

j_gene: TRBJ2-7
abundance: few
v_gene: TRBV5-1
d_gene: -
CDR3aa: CASSLERASAYEQYF
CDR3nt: TGCGCCAGCAGCCTGGAGAGGGCTAGCGCCTACGAGCAGTACTTC

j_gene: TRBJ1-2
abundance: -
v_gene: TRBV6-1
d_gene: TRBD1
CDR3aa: CASSLTGTALYGYTF
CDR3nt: TGTGCCAGCAGCCTAACCGGGACAGCTCTCTATGGCTACACCTTC

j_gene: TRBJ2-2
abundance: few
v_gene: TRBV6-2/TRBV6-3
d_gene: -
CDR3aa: CASSRDTLRGGELFF
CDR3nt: TGTGCCAGCAGTCGGGACACCCTTCGGGGCGGGGAGCTGTTTTTT

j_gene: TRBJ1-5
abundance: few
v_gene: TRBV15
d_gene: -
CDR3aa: CATSRDLQGGRYSNQPQHF
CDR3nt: TGTGCCACCAGCAGAGACCTACAGGGTGGGCGATATAGCAATCAGCCCCAGCATTTT

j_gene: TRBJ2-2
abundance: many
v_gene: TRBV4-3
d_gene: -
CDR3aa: CASSPTENTGELFF
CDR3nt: TGCGCCAGCAGCCCAACAGAGAACACCGGGGAGCTGTTTTTT

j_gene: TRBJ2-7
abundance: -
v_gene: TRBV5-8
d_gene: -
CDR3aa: CASSFRAAGQYEQYF
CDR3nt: TGTGCCAGCAGCTTTCGGGCGGCGGGGCAATACGAGCAGTACTTC

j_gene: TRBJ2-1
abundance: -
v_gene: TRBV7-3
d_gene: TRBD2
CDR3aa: CASSLAGRADEQFF
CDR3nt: TGTGCCAGCAGCTTAGCCGGGAGGGCCGATGAGCAGTTCTTC

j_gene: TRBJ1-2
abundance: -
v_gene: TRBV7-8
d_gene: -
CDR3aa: CASSSPGRGRPGYTF
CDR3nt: TGTGCCAGCAGCTCCCCGGGACGGGGGCGCCCTGGCTACACCTTC

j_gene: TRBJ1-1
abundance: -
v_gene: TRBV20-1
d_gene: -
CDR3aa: CSARDLAGTEAFF
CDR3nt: TGCAGTGCTAGAGATTTGGCGGGCACTGAAGCTTTCTTT

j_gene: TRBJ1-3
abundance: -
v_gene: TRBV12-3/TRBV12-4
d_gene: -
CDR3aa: CASSSQDSGNTIYF
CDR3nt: TGTGCCAGCAGTTCACAAGACTCTGGAAACACCATATATTTT

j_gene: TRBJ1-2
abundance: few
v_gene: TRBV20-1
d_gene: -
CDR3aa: CSARVRVGSGYTF
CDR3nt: TGCAGTGCTAGAGTGAGGGTAGGGAGTGGCTACACCTTC

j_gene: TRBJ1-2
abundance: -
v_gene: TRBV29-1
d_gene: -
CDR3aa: CSVGAGEPYGYTF
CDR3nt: TGCAGCGTTGGGGCAGGGGAGCCCTATGGCTACACCTTC